This entry lists 13 T cell receptor beta chains sequenced from one sample in a study of blood T cell repertoires in COVID-19 (dated by TCRdb to the early 2020s). Receptors were amplified or captured by the immunoSEQ multiplex PCR assay. TCRdb retrieved this table from immuneACCESS and kept in-frame rearrangements only. Not all clones are present; in checked studies, unresolved V genes account for under half, and no reason is known for the remainder. Counted in this sample were about 130,000 clones; over 85% of them appeared once. 4% to 5% of the sample comes from the top ten. The sequenced sample consisted of peripheral blood. The receptor source for this set is a man aged 55 to 70 with COVID-19, enrolled during active disease.

The rearrangement uses TRBV27 and TRBJ1-5; D ambiguous. The CDR3 has 13 amino acids. V lost 5 bases and J 1 base, leaving 6 bases between the germline ends. The germline gives CDR1 MNHEY, CDR2 SMNVEV (reference sequence). The CDR3 nucleotides are TGTGCCAGCAGTCCTATGAGCAATCAGCCCCAGCATTTT. This codes for CASSPMSNQPQHF.

This clone has a handful of counts. The V gene is TRBV19, the J gene TRBJ2-7; weak D call: TRBD1 (5 bases). Germline CDR1 reads LNHDA; CDR2 reads SQIVND (reference sequence). The CDR3 covers 14 residues. V was shortened by 8 bases and J by 5 bases, with 19 bases between the two germline ends. The CDR3 DNA follows: TGTGCCAGTGGAAAAGCAGGGTTTTCGAACGAGCAGTACTTC. This gives the protein CASGKAGFSNEQYF.

This chain links TRBV3-1 (or the pseudogene TRBV3-2) with TRBJ1-1, with D possibly TRBD1 on 6 matching bases. The CDR3 is made up of 15 amino acids. In germline, CDR1 is LGHDT, CDR2 YNNKEL (reference sequence). The V end was cut by 1 base, the J end by 4 bases, with 13 bases between. This chain's CDR3 is CASSQVHRESTEAFF. The CDR3 nucleotides are TGTGCCAGCAGCCAAGTACACAGGGAGAGCACTGAAGCTTTCTTT.

This chain links TRBV4-1 with TRBJ1-2; 7 bases are shared with TRBD1. The CDR3 spans 17 residues. J gave up 3 bases and V 0 bases, and 10 bases lay outside the gene matches. CDR1 and CDR2 from the germline V gene are MGHRA and YSYEKL. The CDR3 nucleotides read TGCGCCAGCAGCCAAGATTTTTCACAGGGGACCTACTATGGCTACACCTTC. Amino acids: CASSQDFSQGTYYGYTF.

This clone occurred a few times. The chain recombines TRBV18 with TRBJ1-1; D may be TRBD1 (5 bases). The germline V gene has CDR1 KGHSH and CDR2 LQKENI. The CDR3 spans 15 residues. The V and J ends lost 5 bases and 5 bases respectively, with 18 bases between them. CDR3 sequence: CASSGAVWGKTEAFF. The CDR3 coding sequence is TGTGCCAGCTCAGGAGCCGTATGGGGCAAGACTGAAGCTTTCTTT.

The gene calls are TRBV6-1 and TRBJ1-5; D uncertain. V gave up 3 bases and J gave up 0 bases, with 15 bases separating them. The CDR3 runs 17 residues. CDR1 MNHNS and CDR2 SASEGT come from the germline V gene. CDR3 protein: CASSDGFRLYSNQPQHF. Written as DNA, the CDR3 is TGTGCCAGCAGTGACGGGTTTAGGCTGTATAGCAATCAGCCCCAGCATTTT.

The rearrangement uses TRBV28 and TRBJ2-7; 7 positions match TRBD1. V dropped 2 bases and J dropped 3; count of bases not matched to a gene: 4. The V gene's germline CDR1 is MDHEN and CDR2 SYDVKM. CDR3 length: 14 residues. Written as DNA, the CDR3 is TGTGCCAGCAGTTTACCAGGGACAGACTACGAGCAGTACTTC. It encodes CASSLPGTDYEQYF. Full variable domain (rest looked up from reference TRBV28 and TRBJ2-7): DVKVTQSSRYLVKRTGEKVFLECVQDMDHENMFWYRQDPGLGLRLIYFSYDVKMKEKGDIPEGYSVSREKKERFSLILESASTNQTSMYLCASSLPGTDYEQYFGPGTRLTVT.

The genes are TRBV28 and TRBJ2-6, with TRBD1 as a possible D gene (6 bases). The V end lost 3 bases, the J end lost 3 bases, and 9 bases lay between the germline ends. The germline CDR1 and CDR2 sequences are MDHEN and SYDVKM. There are 15 residues in the CDR3. The CDR3 DNA follows: TGTGCCAGCAGTTTGAGGGACATTGGGGCCAACGTCCTGACTTTC. As protein: CASSLRDIGANVLTF.

The genes are TRBV6-5 and TRBJ1-5, with D possibly TRBD1 on 5 matching bases. The CDR3 spans 15 residues. V was pared by 7 bases and J by 3 bases, with 16 bases between. CDR1 and CDR2 from the germline V gene are MNHEY and SVGAGI. The CDR3 region is CASNPTGLNNQPQHF. CDR3 DNA sequence: TGTGCCAGCAATCCCACAGGCCTCAACAATCAGCCCCAGCATTTT.

The rearrangement uses TRBV4-1 and TRBJ2-1, with D perhaps TRBD2 (5 bases). The CDR3 spans 16 residues. CDR1 MGHRA and CDR2 YSYEKL come from the germline V gene. Between the trimmed V and J ends, which lost 0 bases and 9 bases, there was a span of 18 bases. The CDR3: CASSQEIKARLTEQFF. CDR3 in DNA: TGCGCCAGCAGCCAAGAAATCAAAGCGAGACTAACTGAGCAGTTCTTC.

The rearrangement uses TRBV18 and TRBJ2-5; 7 bases line up with TRBD1. This CDR3 is built from 13 residues. J lost 5 bases, V lost 10 bases, and 10 bases had no gene match. The germline gives CDR1 KGHSH, CDR2 LQKENI. The CDR3 reads CATMTGSEETQYF. In DNA, the CDR3 is TGTGCCACCATGACAGGGTCGGAGGAGACCCAGTACTTC. Full variable domain (rest looked up from reference TRBV18 and TRBJ2-5): NAGVMQNPRHLVRRRGQEARLRCSPMKGHSHVYWYRQLPEEGLKFMVYLQKENIIDESGMPKERFSAEFPKEGPSILRIQQVVRGDSAAYFCATMTGSEETQYFGPGTRLLVL.

This chain connects TRBV27 to TRBJ2-3, with 13 positions matching TRBD2. Trimming cost V 5 bases and J 2 bases; bases outside gene matches: 16. There are 20 residues in the CDR3. Looked up from germline, CDR1 is MNHEY and CDR2 is SMNVEV (reference sequence). The DNA of the CDR3 is TGTGCCAGCAGTCTTGGGGGACTAGCGGGATCTTACCCTAACACAGATACGCAGTATTTT. As protein: CASSLGGLAGSYPNTDTQYF.

This rearrangement joins TRBV3-1 (or the pseudogene TRBV3-2) to TRBJ1-5, with 8 positions matching TRBD1. V was clipped by 4 bases and J by 7 bases; unmatched bases: 9. Germline values: CDR1 LGHDT, CDR2 YNNKEL (reference sequence). This CDR3 is built from 15 residues. The CDR3 here is CASSPRTGLGQPQHF. In DNA, the CDR3 is TGTGCCAGCAGCCCCCGGACAGGGTTGGGACAGCCCCAGCATTTT.